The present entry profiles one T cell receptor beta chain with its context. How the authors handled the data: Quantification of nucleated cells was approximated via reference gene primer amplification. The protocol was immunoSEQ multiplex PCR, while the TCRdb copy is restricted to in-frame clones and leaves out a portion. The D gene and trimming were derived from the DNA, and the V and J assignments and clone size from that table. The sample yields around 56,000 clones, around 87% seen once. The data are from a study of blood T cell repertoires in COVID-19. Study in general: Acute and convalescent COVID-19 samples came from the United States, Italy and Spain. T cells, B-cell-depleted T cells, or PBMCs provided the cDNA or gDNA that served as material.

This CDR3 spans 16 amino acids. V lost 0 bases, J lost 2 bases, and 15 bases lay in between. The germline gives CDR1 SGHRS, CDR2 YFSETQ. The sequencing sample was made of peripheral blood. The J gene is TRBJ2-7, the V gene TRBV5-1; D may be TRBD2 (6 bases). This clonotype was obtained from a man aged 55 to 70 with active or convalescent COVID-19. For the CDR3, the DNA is TGCGCCAGCAGCTTGGGTGGGACTGGTGGTACCTACGAGCAGTACTTC. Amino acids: CASSLGGTGGTYEQYF.